The 13 T cell receptor beta chains presented below share a single source sample, sequenced in a study of blood T cell repertoires in COVID-19. Here immunoSEQ multiplex PCR was the method, and the copy in TCRdb shows in-frame clones only, minus some. The profile shows over 90,000 clones, more than 75% of them singletons. Sequencing was performed on peripheral blood. The receptors originated from a man aged 45-60 years with active or convalescent COVID-19.

The V call is TRBV7-8, the J call TRBJ2-1, with TRBD2 identical over 7 bases. The germline gives CDR1 SGHVS, CDR2 FQNEAQ. The trim removed 5 bases at V and 7 bases at J, leaving 8 bases unmatched. The length of the CDR3 is 14 residues. CDR3 residues: CASSRTSLGNEQFF. The CDR3, as DNA: TGTGCCAGCAGCCGGACTAGTCTGGGGAATGAGCAGTTCTTC. Using reference TRBV7-8 and TRBJ2-1 for the parts outside the CDR3, the full variable domain is GAGVSQSPRYKVAKRGQDVALRCDPISGHVSLFWYQQALGQGPEFLTYFQNEAQLDKSGLPSDRFFAERPEGSVSTLKIQRTQQEDSAVYLCASSRTSLGNEQFFGPGTRLTVL.

The gene calls are TRBV7-9 and TRBJ1-5, with D uncertain. This CDR3 has 13 amino acids. The V gene lost 1 base and the J gene lost 10 bases, with 11 bases spanning the gap. Germline assignment: CDR1 SEHNR and CDR2 FQNEAQ (reference sequence). The CDR3 DNA follows: TGTGCCAGCAGCTTAGGCGGAATCACTCCCCAGCATTTT. Amino acid sequence: CASSLGGITPQHF.

This clone was detected only once. V gene TRBV30 combines with J gene TRBJ1-6; 12 nucleotides align to TRBD1. CDR1 is GTSNPN and CDR2 is SVGIG in the germline V gene (reference sequence). V was clipped by 4 bases and J by 7 bases; unmatched bases: 11. The CDR3 is 17 residues long. CDR3 coding DNA: TGTGCCTGGAATAGGGACAGGGGGCGCAGGGGCAATTCACCCCTCCACTTT. Translated, it gives CAWNRDRGRRGNSPLHF.

The rearrangement links TRBV10-3 to TRBJ2-1; the match to TRBD1 covers 8 bases. The CDR3 consists of 12 residues. V dropped 6 bases and J dropped 8; count of bases not matched to a gene: 3. CDR1 is ENHRY, CDR2 SYGVKD, per germline. The CDR3 reads CAISSTGDEQFF. The DNA for the CDR3 is TGTGCCATCAGCTCGACAGGGGATGAGCAGTTCTTC.

The chain recombines TRBV19 with TRBJ1-2; 12 bases fit TRBD1. Losses at the gene ends were 0 bases for V and 0 bases for J; bases not matched to a gene: 5. The CDR3 contains 18 residues. Germline loops: CDR1 LNHDA, CDR2 SQIVND (reference sequence). CDR3 sequence: CASSIDGTGGASNYGYTF. Written as DNA, the CDR3 is TGTGCCAGTAGTATAGACGGGACAGGGGGCGCCTCTAACTATGGCTACACCTTC.

The chain links TRBV7-2 to TRBJ1-1; D unresolved. V shed 1 base and J shed 2 bases, with 8 bases lying between them. This CDR3 is built from 14 residues. Germline V gene data show CDR1 as SGHTA and CDR2 as FQGNSA. In nucleotides, the CDR3 is TGTGCCAGCAGCTTAGTATCCCTAAACACTGAAGCTTTCTTT. This codes for CASSLVSLNTEAFF. Full variable domain (remainder filled in from reference TRBV7-2 and TRBJ1-1): GAGVSQSPSNKVTEKGKDVELRCDPISGHTALYWYRQSLGQGLEFLIYFQGNSAPDKSGLPSDRFSAERTGGSVSTLTIQRTQQEDSAVYLCASSLVSLNTEAFFGQGTRLTVV.

J is TRBJ1-6 and V is TRBV15; D is possibly TRBD1 (5 bases). V lost 0 bases to trimming and J lost 9 bases, with 9 bases between them. The CDR3 is made up of 14 amino acids. CDR1 is LNHNV and CDR2 is YYDKDF in the germline V gene (reference sequence). CDR3 sequence: CATSRDQGGSPLHF. The CDR3 nucleotides are TGTGCCACCAGCAGAGATCAGGGTGGTTCACCCCTCCACTTT.

CDR3 in amino acids: CSAYDRETQYF. CDR3 sequence (DNA): TGCAGTGCTTACGACAGGGAGACCCAGTACTTC. The V call is TRBV20-1, the J call TRBJ2-5; D is possibly TRBD1 (6 bases). The CDR3 loop spans 11 amino acids. V lost 5 bases to trimming and J lost 5 bases, with 9 bases between them. The germline gives CDR1 DFQATT, CDR2 SNEGSKA (reference sequence).

This sequence joins TRBV7-6 and TRBJ1-1, with 9 positions matching TRBD1. Germline V gene sequence: CDR1 SGHVS, CDR2 FNYEAQ. Losses at the gene ends were 6 bases for V and 1 base for J; bases not matched to a gene: 9. The CDR3 has 16 residues. Written as DNA, the CDR3 is TGTGCCAGCAGTCAAACCCGGACAGGGGCGAACACTGAAGCTTTCTTT. It codes for CASSQTRTGANTEAFF.

This clone is a singleton in its sample. The V call is TRBV4-1, the J call TRBJ1-5; 7 bases fit TRBD1. Trimming took 6 bases from V and 1 from J; bases not matched to a gene: 9. The germline V gene has CDR1 MGHRA and CDR2 YSYEKL. This CDR3 is 16 amino acids long. Written as DNA, the CDR3 is TGCGCCAGCAGTTCCATCAGGGGGAAGAGCAATCAGCCCCAGCATTTT. Translating gives CASSSIRGKSNQPQHF.

A word on this clone: The sample contains more than one DNA sequence encoding this CDR3. The J gene is TRBJ1-1, the V gene TRBV19; a possible D gene is TRBD1 (6 bases). The germline V gene has CDR1 LNHDA and CDR2 SQIVND (reference sequence). This CDR3 is 14 amino acids long. V dropped 1 base and J dropped 1 base, with 7 bases sitting between them. The CDR3 protein is CASSIGGRNTEAFF. CDR3 bases: TGTGCCAGTAGTATAGGGGGGCGGAACACTGAAGCTTTCTTT.

This clone was detected a few times. This chain joins TRBV5-4 and TRBJ2-5; no firm D call. V dropped 3 bases and J dropped 5 bases, with 8 bases sitting between them. This CDR3 is 12 amino acids long. The germline V gene has CDR1 SGHNT and CDR2 YYREEE (reference sequence). CDR3 in amino acids: CASSSYPETQYF. CDR3 sequence (DNA): TGTGCCAGCAGCTCCTACCCGGAGACCCAGTACTTC.

This chain uses TRBV6-5 with TRBJ2-7; 7 bases match TRBD1. CDR1 and CDR2 from the germline V gene are MNHEY and SVGAGI. Trimming took 8 bases from V and 4 from J; bases not matched to a gene: 5. The CDR3 has 12 amino acids. CDR3 DNA: TGTGCCAGCGGGGGACAGAGTTACGAGCAGTACGTC. Its translation: CASGGQSYEQYV.